This entry lists 20 T cell receptor beta chains sequenced from one sample in a study of cytomegalovirus exposure and HLA in healthy donors. 13 Jbeta primers and 60 Vbeta primers were used for the PCR. Clones were sequenced by immunoSEQ multiplex PCR, and TCRdb holds only the in-frame ones, with some missing. The sample holds around 96,000 clones, roughly three fifths seen once. Specimen: PBMCs. The receptor set was obtained from a man aged 55 to 70 in good health and CMV-seronegative.

The chain combines TRBV29-1 with TRBJ1-2, with D possibly being TRBD1 (6 bases). V gave up 7 bases and J gave up 6 bases, with 18 bases separating them. CDR3 length: 13 residues. The germline CDR1 and CDR2 sequences are SQVTM and ANQGSEA. CDR3 amino acids: CSGSRDKANGYTF. The CDR3 coding sequence is TGCAGCGGAAGCCGGGACAAAGCGAATGGCTACACCTTC.

This sequence joins TRBV7-9 and TRBJ2-3, with D perhaps TRBD2 (5 bases). This CDR3 spans 14 amino acids. In germline, CDR1 is SEHNR, CDR2 FQNEAQ (reference sequence). V was cut by 1 base and J by 4 bases, with 9 bases left in between. CDR3 sequence: CASSLDGVADTQYF. The DNA for the CDR3 is TGTGCCAGCAGCTTAGACGGGGTGGCAGATACGCAGTATTTT.

This sequence joins TRBV27 and TRBJ2-5; 9 bases are a match to TRBD1. The V gene's germline CDR1 is MNHEY and CDR2 SMNVEV (reference sequence). The CDR3 spans 14 residues. V lost 6 bases, J lost 4 bases, and 6 bases stayed unmatched. DNA of the CDR3: TGTGCCAGCAGCCTAAGGACAGGGGCAGAGACCCAGTACTTC. Translated, it gives CASSLRTGAETQYF.

This clone came up a few times. This chain connects TRBV7-6 to TRBJ2-1, with D possibly matching TRBD1 (5 bases). This CDR3 spans 17 amino acids. Germline V CDR1 and CDR2: SGHVS, FNYEAQ. Between the trimmed V and J ends, which lost 7 bases and 0 bases, there was a span of 19 bases. CDR3 residues: CASMKSTVQPSYNEQFF. The DNA of the CDR3 is TGTGCCAGCATGAAATCGACAGTCCAGCCCTCCTACAATGAGCAGTTCTTC. Drawing the rest from reference TRBV7-6 and TRBJ2-1, the complete variable domain is GAGVSQSPRYKVTKRGQDVALRCDPISGHVSLYWYRQALGQGPEFLTYFNYEAQQDKSGLPNDRFSAERPEGSISTLTIQRTEQRDSAMYRCASMKSTVQPSYNEQFFGPGTRLTVL.

The V call is TRBV5-6, the J call TRBJ1-2, with TRBD1 as a possible D gene (5 bases). V was trimmed by 4 bases and J by 4 bases, leaving 11 bases between them. The CDR3 consists of 13 residues. Germline V gene sequence: CDR1 SGHDT, CDR2 YYEEEE. CDR3 sequence reads: CASSAGNLYGYTF. The CDR3 region has the DNA TGTGCCAGCAGCGCAGGGAACCTCTATGGCTACACCTTC.

The chain combines TRBV27 with TRBJ1-1, with D uncertain. Trimming took 6 bases from V and 1 from J, leaving 6 bases between them. This CDR3 is built from 12 residues. CDR1 is MNHEY and CDR2 is SMNVEV in the germline V gene (reference sequence). CDR3: CASSRWNTEAFF. In DNA, the CDR3 is TGTGCCAGCAGCAGATGGAACACTGAAGCTTTCTTT.

The chain joins TRBV6-1 to TRBJ2-2, with D perhaps matching TRBD1 (6 bases). CDR1 MNHNS and CDR2 SASEGT come from the germline V gene. The CDR3 loop spans 15 amino acids. V dropped 1 base and J dropped 1 base, with 7 bases sitting between them. The CDR3 reads CASSEVGGNTGELFF. CDR3 DNA: TGTGCCAGCAGTGAAGTAGGGGGGAACACCGGGGAGCTGTTTTTT.

V and J are TRBV6-6 and TRBJ1-6; 8 bases fit TRBD1. Trimming took 5 bases from V and 10 from J; bases not matched to a gene: 7. CDR1 is MNHNY, CDR2 SVGAGI, per germline (reference sequence). This CDR3 has 14 amino acids. CDR3 region: CASSRGQGSSPLHF. CDR3 DNA: TGTGCCAGCAGTCGCGGACAGGGTAGCTCACCCCTCCACTTT.

This clone is deemed medium-sized. This chain connects TRBV7-9 to TRBJ2-7, with 7 bases lining up with TRBD1. There are 15 residues in the CDR3. CDR1 and CDR2 from the germline V gene are SEHNR and FQNEAQ (reference sequence). Trimming at V came to 1 base and at J to 5 bases, leaving 8 bases not matched to a gene. The CDR3 protein is CASSLDEGALHEQYF. The CDR3 DNA follows: TGTGCCAGCAGCTTAGATGAGGGGGCTTTGCACGAGCAGTACTTC.

The genes are TRBV5-5 and TRBJ1-1, with D perhaps matching TRBD1 (5 bases). The germline gives CDR1 SGHKS, CDR2 YYEKEE (reference sequence). Trimming removed 4 bases from V and 4 bases from J, with 14 bases in between. The CDR3 runs to 14 residues. The CDR3 is CASSRDFDSTEAFF. The CDR3 DNA reads TGTGCCAGCAGCCGGGACTTTGATTCCACTGAAGCTTTCTTT.

With regard to this clone: In the same sample, other DNA sequences code for this CDR3. The genes are TRBV2 and TRBJ1-4; 7 nucleotides match TRBD1. The germline gives CDR1 SNHLY, CDR2 FYNNEI. V dropped 8 bases and J dropped 2; count of bases not matched to a gene: 11. The CDR3 extends over 16 amino acids. The CDR3 DNA reads TGTGCCAGCGCTGACGACAGGGCTGGGACTAATGAAAAACTGTTTTTT. This gives the protein CASADDRAGTNEKLFF.

The sample holds a few counts of this clone. The DNA of the CDR3 is TGTGCCAGCAGTCCTCGAGGAACCAACACCGGGGAGCTGTTTTTT. Protein sequence: CASSPRGTNTGELFF. This chain joins TRBV7-8 and TRBJ2-2; D uncertain. V shed 6 bases and J shed 2 bases, with 13 bases lying between them. The CDR3 runs 15 residues. Germline CDR1 reads SGHVS; CDR2 reads FQNEAQ.

The chain employs TRBV5-5 and TRBJ1-6, with 7 nucleotides matching TRBD1. The length of the CDR3 is 16 residues. The V gene's germline CDR1 is SGHKS and CDR2 YYEKEE (reference sequence). Unmatched junction bases numbered 8, after V lost 1 base and J lost 7 bases. CDR3 loop: CASSLSPTTGNSPLHF. The CDR3 DNA reads as TGTGCCAGCAGCTTGAGCCCGACGACAGGGAATTCACCCCTCCACTTT. The whole variable domain, remainder taken from reference TRBV5-5 and TRBJ1-6, is DAGVTQSPTHLIKTRGQQVTLRCSPISGHKSVSWYQQVLGQGPQFIFQYYEKEERGRGNFPDRFSARQFPNYSSELNVNALLLGDSALYLCASSLSPTTGNSPLHFGNGTRLTVT.

This rearrangement joins TRBV28 to TRBJ2-2; D possibly corresponds to TRBD2 (5 bases). Germline V gives CDR1 MDHEN, CDR2 SYDVKM. The CDR3 runs to 14 residues. V lost 4 bases to trimming and J lost 5 bases, with 11 bases between them. For the CDR3, the DNA is TGTGCCAGCAGTTGGTACTCGGGGACCGGGGAGCTGTTTTTT. Its protein is CASSWYSGTGELFF.

V gene TRBV28 combines with J gene TRBJ1-5, with 7 bases aligning to TRBD1. CDR3 length: 14 amino acids. The V gene end was trimmed by 7 bases and the J gene end by 3 bases; junction bases not matched to a gene: 6. Per germline, CDR1 MDHEN and CDR2 SYDVKM. The chain's CDR3 is CASTMTGNNQPQHF. The CDR3 region has the DNA TGTGCCAGCACTATGACAGGGAACAATCAGCCCCAGCATTTT.

The gene calls are TRBV20-1 and TRBJ2-7, with TRBD2 as a possible D gene (5 bases). This CDR3 is built from 11 residues. CDR1 is DFQATT, CDR2 SNEGSKA, per germline (reference sequence). V was cut by 6 bases and J by 3 bases, with 9 bases left in between. The CDR3 DNA is TGCAGTGCCGAGGGTCACTACGAGCAGTACTTC. Its protein product is CSAEGHYEQYF.

This clone has only a few counts. The CDR3 DNA sequence: TGTGCCAGCAGCGTAACCGGTCTTCCCCCCGGAAACATTCAGTACTTC. Translating gives CASSVTGLPPGNIQYF. The chain combines TRBV9 with TRBJ2-4, with D hard to call. The CDR3 loop spans 16 amino acids. Germline V gives CDR1 SGDLS, CDR2 YYNGEE. V was shortened by 1 base and J by 6 bases, with 17 bases between the two germline ends. The full variable domain, in which reference TRBV9 and TRBJ2-4 provide the parts outside the CDR3, is DSGVTQTPKHLITATGQRVTLRCSPRSGDLSVYWYQQSLDQGLQFLIQYYNGEERAKGNILERFSAQQFPDLHSELNLSSLELGDSALYFCASSVTGLPPGNIQYFGAGTRLSVL.

The chain links TRBV5-1 to TRBJ1-1; weak D call: TRBD1 (6 bases). The CDR3 extends over 16 amino acids. Germline values: CDR1 SGHRS, CDR2 YFSETQ. V shed 0 bases and J shed 5 bases, with 17 bases lying between them. CDR3 sequence reads: CASSLDLRGRGTEAFF. The DNA for the CDR3 is TGCGCCAGCAGCTTGGACCTCAGGGGTAGGGGGACTGAAGCTTTCTTT.

This clone was detected once. The gene calls are TRBV5-1 and TRBJ2-2, with 13 bases that match TRBD2. CDR3 length: 17 amino acids. Germline trimming cut 4 bases from V and 2 bases from J; bases unmatched to any gene: 5. The germline V gene has CDR1 SGHRS and CDR2 YFSETQ. This CDR3 is CASSRTSGGLNTGELFF. CDR3 nucleotides: TGCGCCAGCAGCCGGACTAGCGGGGGACTAAACACCGGGGAGCTGTTTTTT.

The V and J genes are TRBV19 and TRBJ2-2; perhaps TRBD2 as D (6 bases). The length of the CDR3 is 13 residues. The germline CDR1 and CDR2 sequences are LNHDA and SQIVND (reference sequence). V was pared by 3 bases and J by 6 bases, with 8 bases between. The CDR3 sequence is CASSIWEAGELFF. CDR3 bases: TGTGCCAGTAGTATTTGGGAGGCCGGGGAGCTGTTTTTT.